Following are 22 T cell receptor beta chains from one sample sequenced in a study of shared clonotypes between healthy human individuals (dated by TCRdb to 2018 to 2021). The method behind the library was the immunoSEQ multiplex PCR assay. Not all clones reach the TCRdb copy of this immuneACCESS table, which keeps in-frame sequences only. Checked studies attribute under half of the gap to unresolved V genes and leave the rest unexplained. The sample has over 2 million clones on record, roughly 94% of them singletons. 0.13% of the sample is in the top ten clones. The material sequenced was naive CD4+ T cells sorted from blood. Reading the label with the study, this specimen's cell subset or site is: CD45RA+ positively selected. These receptors all stem from a man aged 18-30 years in good health.

The chain has TRBV5-4 and TRBJ1-4, with D possibly matching TRBD1 (5 bases). V lost 1 base and J 8 bases, leaving 12 bases between the germline ends. This CDR3 has 14 residues. Germline CDR1 SGHNT, CDR2 YYREEE (reference sequence). The CDR3 reads CASSLPGQPEKLFF. CDR3 DNA: TGTGCCAGCAGCTTGCCAGGACAACCCGAAAAACTGTTTTTT.

This chain connects TRBV28 to TRBJ1-4, with 9 bases fitting TRBD1. The germline V gene encodes CDR1 MDHEN and CDR2 SYDVKM. The V and J ends lost 5 bases and 7 bases, in that order; junction bases with no gene match: 14. The CDR3 sequence is 17 residues long. CDR3 region: CASSPFLGQGSFEKLFF. DNA of the CDR3: TGTGCCAGCAGTCCATTTTTGGGACAGGGTAGCTTTGAAAAACTGTTTTTT.

DNA for the CDR3: TGTGCCAGTAGGGTTACAGGGGACTCGGAAGCTTTCTTT. This sequence encodes CASRVTGDSEAFF. The V and J genes are TRBV19 and TRBJ1-1; 7 bases are a match to TRBD1. The V gene's germline CDR1 is LNHDA and CDR2 SQIVND (reference sequence). The ends lost 6 bases at V and 8 bases at J; junction bases unmatched: 9. The CDR3 consists of 13 residues.

To note about this clone: This sample includes further DNA sequences coding for the same CDR3. The J gene is TRBJ1-1, the V gene TRBV10-3, with a possible D match to TRBD1 (5 bases). The CDR3 consists of 13 residues. Germline V CDR1 and CDR2: ENHRY, SYGVKD. Trimming stripped 6 bases from V and 2 bases from J, with 10 bases between. The CDR3 loop is CAIRTQGNTEAFF. In DNA, the CDR3 is TGTGCCATCAGGACCCAGGGTAACACTGAAGCTTTCTTT.

V and J are TRBV10-1 and TRBJ2-5; tentatively, D is TRBD1 (5 bases). Trimming stripped 3 bases from V and 2 bases from J, with 10 bases between. Germline values: CDR1 WNHNN, CDR2 SYGVQD (reference sequence). This CDR3 region has 14 residues. CDR3 sequence (DNA): TGCGCCAGCAGTGAATATGACAGACAAGAGACCCAGTACTTC. The encoded protein is CASSEYDRQETQYF.

This chain joins TRBV11-2 and TRBJ1-4; 10 bases are shared with TRBD1. The junction had 9 bases not matched to a gene; V was cut back by 6 bases and J by 2 bases. The CDR3 extends over 17 amino acids. The germline gives CDR1 SGHAT, CDR2 FQNNGV. In DNA, the CDR3 is TGTGCCAGCAGTCTGACAGGGGGCTCGAGTACTAATGAAAAACTGTTTTTT. The encoded protein is CASSLTGGSSTNEKLFF.

V and J are TRBV2 and TRBJ2-3; the D gene is possibly TRBD2 (5 bases). CDR1 is SNHLY and CDR2 is FYNNEI in the germline V gene. The CDR3 length is 14 residues. Trimming pared 7 bases from V and 1 base from J, leaving 12 bases between. CDR3 sequence (DNA): TGTGCCAGCATCGAAGGACTGCGCACAGATACGCAGTATTTT. Its translation is CASIEGLRTDTQYF.

The chain couples TRBV19 to TRBJ2-3, with D perhaps matching TRBD2 (6 bases). Germline V CDR1 and CDR2: LNHDA, SQIVND (reference sequence). The CDR3 runs 16 residues. V dropped 7 bases and J dropped 2 bases, with 19 bases sitting between them. The CDR3 DNA sequence: TGTGCCAGTAAAAGCCCCGGGGGACCCCTCACAGATACGCAGTATTTT. Protein: CASKSPGGPLTDTQYF. Variable domain in full (rest from reference TRBV19 and TRBJ2-3): DGGITQSPKYLFRKEGQNVTLSCEQNLNHDAMYWYRQDPGQGLRLIYYSQIVNDFQKGDIAEGYSVSREKKESFPLTVTSAQKNPTAFYLCASKSPGGPLTDTQYFGPGTRLTVL.

V gene TRBV7-9 combines with J gene TRBJ1-3; D may be TRBD1 (6 bases). V was clipped by 1 base and J by 5 bases, with 12 bases between them. There are 15 residues in the CDR3. Germline-derived CDR1 and CDR2 are SEHNR and FQNEAQ (reference sequence). The CDR3 DNA follows: TGTGCCAGCAGCTTAGGCCAACAGGGAAGAAACACCATATATTTT. Translating it yields CASSLGQQGRNTIYF.

Points on this clone: Other DNA sequences from this sample encode an identical CDR3 as well. The CDR3 sequence: CASSLGPNQPQHF. As DNA, the CDR3 is TGCGCCAGCAGCTTGGGCCCCAATCAGCCCCAGCATTTT. The chain combines TRBV5-1 with TRBJ1-5; D not resolved. Trimming took off 0 bases at V and 3 bases at J, with 4 bases between the two ends. CDR1 is SGHRS and CDR2 is YFSETQ in the germline V gene. CDR3 length: 13 residues.

Details on this clone: This specimen includes other DNA sequences encoding the same CDR3. The chain uses TRBV20-1 and TRBJ2-1, with no clear D. The CDR3 covers 11 residues. Germline V gene sequence: CDR1 DFQATT, CDR2 SNEGSKA (reference sequence). Trimming took off 2 bases at V and 7 bases at J, with 6 bases between the two ends. The chain's CDR3 is CSARLGNEQFF. In DNA form, the CDR3 reads TGCAGTGCTAGACTAGGGAATGAGCAGTTCTTC.

The chain recombines TRBV5-1 with TRBJ2-2, with 8 nucleotides matching TRBD1. In germline, CDR1 is SGHRS, CDR2 YFSETQ. The J segment lost 1 base and the V segment lost 4 bases, leaving 6 bases of the junction unmatched. This CDR3 has 16 residues. CDR3 coding DNA: TGCGCCAGCAGCATAACCGGGACAGGGAACACCGGGGAGCTGTTTTTT. Translated: CASSITGTGNTGELFF.

This clone came up once. V is TRBV25-1 and J is TRBJ2-1, with 9 bases identical to TRBD1. The ends lost 3 bases at V and 7 bases at J; junction bases unmatched: 10. The CDR3 length is 16 residues. Germline V gene lookup returns CDR1 MGHDK and CDR2 SYGVNS. This chain's CDR3 is CASSDRQGVRGNEQFF. DNA for the CDR3: TGTGCCAGCAGTGATAGACAGGGGGTAAGGGGGAATGAGCAGTTCTTC. Based on the CDR3 plus reference TRBV25-1 and TRBJ2-1, the full variable domain is EADIYQTPRYLVIGTGKKITLECSQTMGHDKMYWYQQDPGMELHLIHYSYGVNSTEKGDLSSESTVSRIRTEHFPLTLESARPSHTSQYLCASSDRQGVRGNEQFFGPGTRLTVL.

V and J are TRBV5-4 and TRBJ1-3; TRBD1 might be the D (6 bases). CDR1 and CDR2 (germline): SGHNT, YYREEE (reference sequence). The V gene lost 3 bases and the J gene lost 1 base, with 14 bases spanning the gap. The length of the CDR3 is 16 residues. CDR3 protein: CASSSGQRNSGNTIYF. The DNA for the CDR3 is TGTGCCAGCAGCTCCGGACAGCGAAATTCTGGAAACACCATATATTTT.

The chain combines TRBV5-1 with TRBJ1-2; D is possibly TRBD1 (6 bases). V gave up 0 bases and J gave up 7 bases, with 10 bases separating them. Germline V lookup: CDR1 SGHRS, CDR2 YFSETQ. The length of the CDR3 is 13 residues. In DNA form, the CDR3 reads TGCGCCAGCAGCTTGGAGTCAGGGGTTGGCTACACCTTC. This codes for CASSLESGVGYTF.

V and J are TRBV7-9 and TRBJ1-1, with D unresolved. This CDR3 is built from 13 residues. Germline V gene sequence: CDR1 SEHNR, CDR2 FQNEAQ (reference sequence). V was shortened by 2 bases and J by 1 base, with 5 bases between the two germline ends. CDR3 bases: TGTGCCAGCAGCTTATTCACGAACACTGAAGCTTTCTTT. It translates to CASSLFTNTEAFF.

The chain has TRBV10-1 and TRBJ2-7; 13 nucleotides align to TRBD2. The junction had 5 bases not matched to a gene; V was cut back by 0 bases and J by 12 bases. CDR3 length equals 14 residues. Germline V gene lookup returns CDR1 WNHNN and CDR2 SYGVQD (reference sequence). The CDR3 loop reads CASSESGLAGVTYF. The DNA of the CDR3 is TGCGCCAGCAGTGAGTCCGGACTAGCGGGAGTCACGTACTTC.

The chain carries TRBV6-1 and TRBJ2-1; 10 bases match TRBD2. V lost 8 bases to trimming and J lost 9 bases; unmatched junction nucleotides: 7. Germline lookup yields CDR1 MNHNS and CDR2 SASEGT. The CDR3 sequence is 13 residues long. In nucleotides, the CDR3 is TGTGCCAGCGGTCTAGCGGGAGCTAGTGAGCAGTTCTTC. Its protein is CASGLAGASEQFF.

With regard to this clone: One base away lies a much larger clone, so this may be a sequencing read error. The chain uses TRBV30 and TRBJ1-6, with D maybe TRBD1 (6 bases). The CDR3 consists of 15 residues. Looked up from germline, CDR1 is GTSNPN and CDR2 is SVGIG (reference sequence). CDR3 loop: CAWSVGGANNTPLHF. CDR3 in DNA: TGTGCCTGGAGTGTGGGGGGGGCGAATAATACACCCCTCCACTTT.

The chain employs TRBV11-2 and TRBJ1-2; D unresolved. The CDR3 runs to 14 residues. With 5 bases removed from V and 7 bases from J, the gap between germline ends came to 17 bases. The germline V gene has CDR1 SGHAT and CDR2 FQNNGV. CDR3 sequence (DNA): TGTGCCAGCAGCCCCCTTGTGGGTCTCGGTGGCTACACCTTC. Protein sequence: CASSPLVGLGGYTF.

The table lists this clone with a count of one. The chain links TRBV29-1 to TRBJ1-1, with D perhaps TRBD1 (5 bases). CDR3 length: 13 residues. Germline V gene lookup returns CDR1 SQVTM and CDR2 ANQGSEA. Trimming cost V 7 bases and J 0 bases, with 12 bases left between them. The CDR3 loop reads CSGSGRLNTEAFF. CDR3 nucleotides: TGCAGCGGATCGGGACGGCTGAACACTGAAGCTTTCTTT.

The chain has TRBV6-1 and TRBJ1-4; D ambiguous. This CDR3 has 18 amino acids. Deletions cut 0 bases from V and 5 bases from J, with 19 bases between. Germline V gene lookup returns CDR1 MNHNS and CDR2 SASEGT. CDR3 in DNA: TGTGCCAGCAGTGAAGCTCAACGGTACGGGGAACTCAATGAAAAACTGTTTTTT. This sequence encodes CASSEAQRYGELNEKLFF.